The 27 T cell receptor beta chains listed next were all sequenced from one sample in a study of T cells in Graves' hyperthyroidism and ophthalmopathy. Researchers took RNA transcripts and amplified the TCR beta CDR3 regions from them. A first-round RT-PCR of the TCR CDR3 used the HTBI primer set. TCRdb independently ran MiXCR on the multiplex PCR reads; one entry per CDR3 protein. The data show roughly 650,000 distinct CDR3 sequences, with around 16% seen just once and under 3.5% held by the top ten. Material for sequencing was blood. The receptor source for this set is a woman in her 40s with Graves' ophthalmopathy.

This chain uses TRBV19 with TRBJ1-1, with a weak D call TRBD1 (5 bases). Germline V gene lookup returns CDR1 LNHDA and CDR2 SQIVND (reference sequence). Trimming cost V 5 bases and J 5 bases, with 15 bases left between them. The CDR3 has 14 amino acids. DNA of the CDR3: TGTGCCAGTAGTTGGGCAGGGTCGGAAACTGAAGCTTTCTTT. Amino acid sequence: CASSWAGSETEAFF.

In regard to this clonotype: A much more abundant neighbour one base away suggests this may be a read error. The rearrangement joins TRBV30 to TRBJ2-2, with 9 bases aligning to TRBD1. The CDR3 spans 14 residues. CDR1 is GTSNPN, CDR2 SVGIG, per germline (reference sequence). CDR3 sequence reads: CARTGGAWTGGLFF. The DNA for the CDR3 is TGTGCCCGAACAGGGGGCGCTTGGACCGGGGGGCTGTTTTTT. Full variable domain (outside the CDR3, taken from reference TRBV30 and TRBJ2-2): SQTIHQWPATLVQPVGSPLSLECTVEGTSNPNLYWYRQAAGRGLQLLFYSVGIGQISSEVPQNLSASRPQDRQFILSSKKLLLSDSGFYLCARTGGAWTGGLFFGEGSRLTVL.

This clonotype has a count of ten or more. This chain connects TRBV5-1 to TRBJ2-3, with D hard to call. In germline, CDR1 is SGHRS, CDR2 YFSETQ. This CDR3 has 14 residues. Deletions cut 0 bases from V and 6 bases from J, with 11 bases between. CDR3 sequence reads: CASSLETATDTQYF. The CDR3 bases are TGCGCCAGCAGCTTGGAGACGGCTACGGATACGCAGTATTTT.

This clonotype was seen ten or more times. The chain links TRBV28 to TRBJ2-7; 10 bases are a match to TRBD1. J was trimmed by 4 bases and V by 5 bases; bases with no gene match: 8. CDR1 is MDHEN and CDR2 is SYDVKM in the germline V gene. The CDR3 extends over 15 amino acids. CDR3 in DNA: TGTGCCAGCAGTCTCGCGGACAGGGGGGCGTACGAGCAGTACTTC. Translation: CASSLADRGAYEQYF.

This clonotype was recorded many times. The rearrangement joins TRBV2 to TRBJ2-1; 7 bases fit TRBD2. The CDR3 extends over 17 amino acids. Germline V gene data show CDR1 as SNHLY and CDR2 as FYNNEI. J gave up 6 bases and V 3 bases, and 14 bases lay outside the gene matches. The CDR3 protein is CASSDPVVAGAANEQFF. Here the CDR3 DNA reads TGTGCCAGCAGTGACCCGGTAGTCGCGGGAGCGGCCAATGAGCAGTTCTTC.

Many counts were recorded for this clonotype. This chain links TRBV28 with TRBJ2-4, with TRBD1 matching over 9 bases. Germline V gene sequence: CDR1 MDHEN, CDR2 SYDVKM. The V segment lost 6 bases and the J segment 9 bases; nucleotides outside the gene matches: 6. The CDR3 runs 13 residues. The CDR3 region is CASRRTGASIQYF. In DNA form, the CDR3 reads TGTGCCAGCAGACGGACAGGGGCCTCCATTCAGTACTTC.

This clonotype has ten or more counts. The chain links TRBV30 to TRBJ1-1; unclear D gene. The CDR3 is made up of 15 amino acids. CDR1 GTSNPN and CDR2 SVGIG come from the germline V gene (reference sequence). Trimming removed 0 bases from V and 4 bases from J, with 15 bases in between. CDR3 coding DNA: TGTGCCTGGAGTGTTTTAGGGTCGGTCGCCACTGAAGCTTTCTTT. It codes for CAWSVLGSVATEAFF.

V gene TRBV4-1 combines with J gene TRBJ2-2, with 8 bases aligning to TRBD2. Trimming removed 1 base from V and 4 bases from J; junction bases left unmatched: 8. The CDR3 has 17 residues. The germline V gene has CDR1 MGHRA and CDR2 YSYEKL. CDR3 in amino acids: CASSQVAGGAGTGELFF. The CDR3 coding sequence is TGCGCCAGCAGCCAAGTTGCCGGGGGGGCTGGCACCGGGGAGCTGTTTTTT.

The chain employs TRBV27 and TRBJ1-2; 9 nucleotides match TRBD1. Germline lookup yields CDR1 MNHEY and CDR2 SMNVEV (reference sequence). This CDR3 region has 14 residues. Trimming at V came to 5 bases and at J to 8 bases, leaving 9 bases not matched to a gene. The CDR3 loop reads CASSTPDRGWGYTF. CDR3 coding DNA: TGTGCCAGCAGTACCCCGGACAGGGGATGGGGCTACACCTTC.

This clonotype came up many times. This chain links TRBV11-1 with TRBJ2-3; no reliable D call. The CDR3 spans 14 residues. Germline CDR1 reads SGHAT; CDR2 reads FQDESV (reference sequence). V gave up 5 bases and J gave up 2 bases, with 11 bases separating them. CDR3 sequence reads: CASSLHAHTDTQYF. The CDR3 bases are TGTGCCAGCAGCCTCCACGCTCACACAGATACGCAGTATTTT.

In this sample, this clonotype turned up many times. V gene TRBV20-1 combines with J gene TRBJ1-1, with D unresolved. Per germline, CDR1 DFQATT and CDR2 SNEGSKA (reference sequence). The CDR3 totals 13 residues. With 3 bases removed from V and 0 bases from J, the gap between germline ends came to 8 bases. CDR3 amino acids: CSASGRMNTEAFF. The CDR3, as DNA: TGCAGTGCTAGTGGACGTATGAACACTGAAGCTTTCTTT.

The chain links TRBV5-1 to TRBJ2-3, with 9 nucleotides matching TRBD2. In germline, CDR1 is SGHRS, CDR2 YFSETQ. The trim removed 4 bases at V and 5 bases at J, leaving 11 bases unmatched. The CDR3 consists of 16 residues. In DNA, the CDR3 is TGCGCCAGCAGCCCGTGGGAGCGGGGGGAAGGAGATACGCAGTATTTT. The encoded protein is CASSPWERGEGDTQYF. Variable domain in full (rest from reference TRBV5-1 and TRBJ2-3): KAGVTQTPRYLIKTRGQQVTLSCSPISGHRSVSWYQQTPGQGLQFLFEYFSETQRNKGNFPGRFSGRQFSNSRSEMNVSTLELGDSALYLCASSPWERGEGDTQYFGPGTRLTVL.

About this clonotype itself: A junction boundary mismatches the germline segment, possibly from a read error. The V and J genes are TRBV18 and TRBJ2-3; D is possibly TRBD1 (5 bases). This CDR3 is 17 amino acids long. Germline CDR1 KGHSH, CDR2 LQKENI. The CDR3 DNA reads as TGTGCCAGCTCACCCTTCCTGGACACTGGGGCCACAGATACGCGGTATTTT. Its protein product is CASSPFLDTGATDTRYF.

The chain couples TRBV7-2 to TRBJ2-1; tentatively, D is TRBD2 (6 bases). Germline CDR1 is SGHTA and CDR2 is FQGNSA. The CDR3 covers 17 residues. Deletions cut 3 bases from V and 0 bases from J, with 15 bases between. CDR3 loop: CASSFTLASHSYNEQFF. As DNA, the CDR3 is TGTGCCAGCAGCTTTACGCTAGCGTCCCACTCCTACAATGAGCAGTTCTTC. Combining the CDR3 with reference TRBV7-2 and TRBJ2-1 gives the whole variable domain GAGVSQSPSNKVTEKGKDVELRCDPISGHTALYWYRQSLGQGLEFLIYFQGNSAPDKSGLPSDRFSAERTGGSVSTLTIQRTQQEDSAVYLCASSFTLASHSYNEQFFGPGTRLTVL.

This clonotype was seen many times. This rearrangement joins TRBV20-1 to TRBJ2-7; a possible D gene is TRBD2 (5 bases). Trimming stripped 0 bases from V and 0 bases from J, with 9 bases between. The CDR3 has 14 amino acids. Germline V lookup: CDR1 DFQATT, CDR2 SNEGSKA (reference sequence). The CDR3 spells CSARETGSSYEQYF. The DNA of the CDR3 is TGCAGTGCTAGAGAAACGGGGAGCTCCTACGAGCAGTACTTC.

This clonotype was counted at least ten times. J is TRBJ2-2 and V is TRBV19; 7 positions agree with TRBD1. The V segment lost 2 bases and the J segment 0 bases; nucleotides outside the gene matches: 0. The germline gives CDR1 LNHDA, CDR2 SQIVND (reference sequence). The CDR3 runs to 15 residues. The CDR3 sequence: CASSIQGANTGELFF. The DNA of the CDR3 is TGTGCCAGTAGTATACAGGGGGCGAACACCGGGGAGCTGTTTTTT.

The chain uses TRBV7-9 and TRBJ2-7, with a tentative D call TRBD1 (6 bases). Trimming took off 5 bases at V and 5 bases at J, with 19 bases between the two ends. Germline-derived CDR1 and CDR2 are SEHNR and FQNEAQ (reference sequence). This CDR3 contains 15 residues. The CDR3 here is CASSAQGGFSHEQYF. The CDR3 bases are TGTGCCAGCAGCGCACAGGGCGGGTTTTCCCACGAGCAGTACTTC. Looking up the rest from reference TRBV7-9 and TRBJ2-7 gives the full variable domain: DTGVSQNPRHKITKRGQNVTFRCDPISEHNRLYWYRQTLGQGPEFLTYFQNEAQLEKSRLLSDRFSAERPKGSFSTLEIQRTEQGDSAMYLCASSAQGGFSHEQYFGPGTRLTVT.

J is TRBJ1-1 and V is TRBV19; 8 bases line up with TRBD1. CDR3 length equals 14 residues. Germline V gene sequence: CDR1 LNHDA, CDR2 SQIVND (reference sequence). With V trimmed by 7 bases and J by 1 base, 5 bases remained unmatched. The CDR3, as DNA: TGTGCCAGTACAGGGGGCTTAACGAACACTGAAGCTTTCTTT. Translation gives CASTGGLTNTEAFF.

The chain joins TRBV12-3 or TRBV12-4 to TRBJ1-2; no clear D gene. This CDR3 has 15 amino acids. V gave up 0 bases and J gave up 0 bases, with 8 bases separating them. CDR3 sequence reads: CASSLAGEANYGYTF. CDR3 sequence (DNA): TGTGCCAGCAGTTTAGCGGGTGAAGCTAACTATGGCTACACCTTC.

This clonotype was detected ten times or more. The chain combines TRBV3-1 with TRBJ2-1; 7 nucleotides line up with TRBD1. The V segment lost 0 bases and the J segment 4 bases; nucleotides outside the gene matches: 12. The germline CDR1 and CDR2 sequences are LGHDT and YNNKEL (reference sequence). The CDR3 is 18 amino acids. CDR3: CASSQEELHRGLYNEQFF. The CDR3 DNA sequence: TGTGCCAGCAGCCAAGAAGAGCTACACAGGGGTTTGTACAATGAGCAGTTCTTC.

In its sample, this clonotype was seen many times. The V call is TRBV6-1, the J call TRBJ2-1, with TRBD1 identical over 8 bases. Trimming took 8 bases from V and 6 from J; bases not matched to a gene: 12. CDR1 is MNHNS and CDR2 is SASEGT in the germline V gene. There are 15 residues in the CDR3. The DNA for the CDR3 is TGTGCCAGCTGCAGACAGGGGTATTCGTCCAATGAGCAGTTCTTC. It yields the protein CASCRQGYSSNEQFF.

This sequence joins TRBV6-1 and TRBJ2-6; 9 bases align to TRBD1. V shed 6 bases, J shed 2 bases, and the junction held 11 bases outside the gene matches. CDR1 is MNHNS, CDR2 SASEGT, per germline. The CDR3 covers 18 residues. CDR3 in amino acids: CASRPQGAQVPGANVLTF. CDR3 sequence (DNA): TGTGCCAGCAGACCACAGGGGGCGCAGGTTCCTGGGGCCAACGTCCTGACTTTC.

This clonotype has a count of ten or more. The rearrangement links TRBV20-1 to TRBJ2-5, with 8 positions matching TRBD2. This CDR3 region has 14 residues. V dropped 4 bases and J dropped 2; count of bases not matched to a gene: 6. Germline V lookup: CDR1 DFQATT, CDR2 SNEGSKA (reference sequence). CDR3 DNA sequence: TGCAGTGCTACAACCGGGACTAGGCAAGAGACCCAGTACTTC. Encoded protein: CSATTGTRQETQYF.

A few counts support this clonotype. CDR3 bases: TGCGCCAGCAGCCAAGGAGGCGGGCGGAGGGGGGAAGCTTTCTTT. Translating it yields CASSQGGGRRGEAFF. V is TRBV4-1 and J is TRBJ1-1, with D possibly matching TRBD1 (6 bases). This CDR3 spans 15 amino acids. Trimming pared 1 base from V and 8 bases from J, leaving 17 bases between. Germline V lookup: CDR1 MGHRA, CDR2 YSYEKL.

There are many counts of this clonotype. The chain carries TRBV7-8 and TRBJ2-1, with a weak D call TRBD1 (6 bases). The CDR3 consists of 15 residues. The V end was cut by 1 base, the J end by 7 bases, with 14 bases between. Germline CDR1 SGHVS, CDR2 FQNEAQ. CDR3 loop: CASSLGPGAHNEQFF. The CDR3 DNA sequence: TGTGCCAGCAGCTTAGGTCCAGGGGCTCATAATGAGCAGTTCTTC.

DNA for the CDR3: TGTGCCAGCAGTGTTGGCAGTCCTGGAAACACCATATATTTT. It is translated as CASSVGSPGNTIYF. The chain joins TRBV6-1 to TRBJ1-3, with D hard to call. CDR1 and CDR2 (germline): MNHNS, SASEGT. Trimming took off 4 bases at V and 2 bases at J, with 9 bases between the two ends. CDR3 size: 14 residues.

This clonotype was observed many times. V is TRBV27 and J is TRBJ1-2; TRBD1 agrees at 8 bases. Germline trimming cut 4 bases from V and 3 bases from J; bases unmatched to any gene: 1. CDR3 length equals 13 residues. In germline, CDR1 is MNHEY, CDR2 SMNVEV (reference sequence). CDR3 protein: CASSWGQDYGYTF. The CDR3 DNA reads TGTGCCAGCAGTTGGGGACAGGACTATGGCTACACCTTC.